One and the same sample provided the 25 T cell receptor beta chains below, sequenced in a study of cytomegalovirus exposure and HLA in healthy donors. PCR primers comprised 60 Vbeta and 13 Jbeta primers. Method: immunoSEQ multiplex PCR; TCRdb's copy keeps in-frame clones and lacks some. The sample consists of 150,000 or so clones, just under 75% of them appearing once. Material for sequencing was PBMCs. The receptors here all came from a woman aged 18-29 years in good health and CMV-seronegative.

The J gene is TRBJ2-1, the V gene TRBV7-2, with D maybe TRBD2 (5 bases). Trimming left V 5 bases short and J 8 bases short, with 22 bases between. Germline V gene data show CDR1 as SGHTA and CDR2 as FQGNSA. The CDR3 contains 16 residues. CDR3 protein: CASSKAPRPSGDEQFF. CDR3 DNA sequence: TGTGCCAGCAGCAAAGCACCCCGGCCCAGCGGCGATGAGCAGTTCTTC. Supplemented by reference TRBV7-2 and TRBJ2-1, the full variable domain reads GAGVSQSPSNKVTEKGKDVELRCDPISGHTALYWYRQSLGQGLEFLIYFQGNSAPDKSGLPSDRFSAERTGGSVSTLTIQRTQQEDSAVYLCASSKAPRPSGDEQFFGPGTRLTVL.

The gene calls are TRBV28 and TRBJ2-7; D is unresolved. V gave up 5 bases and J gave up 5 bases, with 13 bases separating them. CDR1 and CDR2 (germline): MDHEN, SYDVKM. The CDR3 spans 13 residues. This chain's CDR3 is CASSLPSKHEQYF. In DNA form, the CDR3 reads TGTGCCAGCAGTCTCCCCTCTAAGCACGAGCAGTACTTC.

The V call is TRBV21-1, the J call TRBJ1-2; the table assigns TRBD1, which was not confirmed against the DNA. TRBV21-1 is marked as a pseudogene. The length of the CDR3 is 13 residues. Here the CDR3 reads CARDSQARYGYTF. The CDR3 nucleotides are TGTGCCAGAGACAGCCAAGCTCGATATGGCTACACCTTC.

The chain couples TRBV7-9 to TRBJ2-6; D may be TRBD1 (5 bases). Germline loops: CDR1 SEHNR, CDR2 FQNEAQ (reference sequence). Trimming took off 1 base at V and 0 bases at J, with 10 bases between the two ends. This CDR3 has 17 amino acids. The CDR3 DNA reads as TGTGCCAGCAGCTTAGTCAGGGAACTCTCTGGGGCCAACGTCCTGACTTTC. Protein product: CASSLVRELSGANVLTF.

With respect to this clone: Other nucleotide sequences in the sample specify the same CDR3. The J gene is TRBJ1-1, the V gene TRBV18; D might be TRBD1 (6 bases). Trimming took 2 bases from V and 1 from J, leaving 8 bases between them. Per germline, CDR1 KGHSH and CDR2 LQKENI. The length of the CDR3 is 14 residues. CDR3: CASSPGGANTEAFF. The CDR3, as DNA: TGTGCCAGCTCACCAGGGGGGGCGAACACTGAAGCTTTCTTT.

The chain joins TRBV5-1 to TRBJ2-1; the D is unclear. From germline, CDR1 is SGHRS and CDR2 YFSETQ. V gave up 0 bases and J gave up 7 bases, with 14 bases separating them. The CDR3 is 15 residues long. CDR3 sequence: CASSLVSGQRNEQFF. The CDR3 DNA follows: TGCGCCAGCAGCTTGGTTTCTGGGCAAAGGAATGAGCAGTTCTTC.

The chain combines TRBV29-1 with TRBJ2-5; 8 bases match TRBD1. Looked up from germline, CDR1 is SQVTM and CDR2 is ANQGSEA. The CDR3 loop spans 12 amino acids. J gave up 5 bases and V 5 bases, and 4 bases lay outside the gene matches. CDR3 nucleotides: TGCAGCGTTCAAGGGGACAGGGAGACCCAGTACTTC. It translates to CSVQGDRETQYF.

The chain uses TRBV15 and TRBJ1-2; 10 bases align to TRBD1. The CDR3 extends over 15 amino acids. Germline V gene data show CDR1 as LNHNV and CDR2 as YYDKDF (reference sequence). With V trimmed by 4 bases and J by 4 bases, 6 bases remained unmatched. The CDR3 reads CATSIGQGEAYGYTF. The CDR3 bases are TGTGCCACCAGCATCGGACAGGGGGAAGCCTATGGCTACACCTTC.

The table lists this clone with a count of one. The genes are TRBV5-5 and TRBJ2-2; 8 nucleotides line up with TRBD1. In germline, CDR1 is SGHKS, CDR2 YYEKEE (reference sequence). This CDR3 has 15 residues. J gave up 1 base and V 7 bases, and 6 bases lay outside the gene matches. The CDR3 DNA reads TGTGCCAGCGGGGGACAGGCGCTGAACACCGGGGAGCTGTTTTTT. It encodes CASGGQALNTGELFF.

In its sample, this clone was seen a few times. Germline is not matched at one junction end, which may reflect a read error. The rearrangement joins TRBV14 to TRBJ1-2; 7 nucleotides line up with TRBD1. The CDR3 is made up of 16 amino acids. Germline V gene data show CDR1 as SGHDN and CDR2 as FVKESK. CDR3 coding DNA: TGTGCCAGCAGCCAAGATCTGTATGACAGGGCCTGGCTACGACACTTC. Amino acid sequence: CASSQDLYDRAWLRHF.

CDR3: CASTRLAGDNEQFF. The CDR3 nucleotides read TGTGCCAGCACCCGACTAGCGGGAGACAATGAGCAGTTCTTC. This rearrangement joins TRBV27 to TRBJ2-1; 12 positions match TRBD2. Losses at the gene ends were 7 bases for V and 5 bases for J; bases not matched to a gene: 3. Germline V gene data show CDR1 as MNHEY and CDR2 as SMNVEV (reference sequence). CDR3 length equals 14 residues.

The chain recombines TRBV7-9 with TRBJ2-1; TRBD2 might be the D (6 bases). Trimming cost V 5 bases and J 0 bases, with 11 bases left between them. The germline V gene encodes CDR1 SEHNR and CDR2 FQNEAQ (reference sequence). The CDR3 covers 15 residues. The CDR3 here is CASSPGLLSYNEQFF. CDR3 in DNA: TGTGCCAGCAGCCCTGGACTACTCTCCTACAATGAGCAGTTCTTC.

The chain has TRBV13 and TRBJ2-3; a possible D gene is TRBD2 (6 bases). V gave up 1 base and J gave up 4 bases, with 9 bases separating them. CDR3 length: 14 residues. The germline V gene has CDR1 PRHDT and CDR2 FYEKMQ (reference sequence). CDR3 bases: TGTGCCAGCAGCTTAGCAGGGAGGTCAGATACGCAGTATTTT. Translating gives CASSLAGRSDTQYF.

This clone showed up just a few times. Sequence at one end of the junction differs from germline and may be a read error. V usage is TRBV5-1 and J usage is TRBJ2-7, with D possibly matching TRBD2 (7 bases). Germline CDR1 reads SGHRS; CDR2 reads YFSETQ. The CDR3 length is 15 residues. The CDR3 protein is CASSLGGDINYEQYF. The CDR3, as DNA: TGCGCCAGCAGTTTGGGAGGGGACATCAACTACGAGCAGTACTTC.

This clone was recorded once. V is TRBV18 and J is TRBJ2-7; 8 nucleotides match TRBD1. The CDR3 covers 14 residues. The trim removed 9 bases at V and 0 bases at J, leaving 7 bases unmatched. Germline-derived CDR1 and CDR2 are KGHSH and LQKENI. The DNA for the CDR3 is TGTGCCAGGACTGGACAGGGAAGCTCCTACGAGCAGTACTTC. Translating it yields CARTGQGSSYEQYF.

This clone was observed a few times. The chain couples TRBV27 to TRBJ2-3; possible D gene TRBD1, 7 bases. V lost 0 bases and J lost 5, with 21 bases in between. The CDR3 extends over 18 amino acids. CDR1 MNHEY and CDR2 SMNVEV come from the germline V gene (reference sequence). Written as DNA, the CDR3 is TGTGCCAGCAGTTTATCGGTGTACGTGGAGGGGGCGGGAGATACGCAGTATTTT. This codes for CASSLSVYVEGAGDTQYF.

The chain combines TRBV4-1 with TRBJ1-4; D might be TRBD1 (6 bases). Germline V CDR1 and CDR2: MGHRA, YSYEKL. The CDR3 sequence is 15 residues long. The V end was cut by 5 bases, the J end by 0 bases, with 10 bases between. CDR3 loop: CASSVQGATNEKLFF. The CDR3 DNA reads TGCGCCAGCAGCGTACAGGGAGCAACTAATGAAAAACTGTTTTTT.

The rearrangement uses TRBV6-1 and TRBJ1-5; TRBD1 might be the D (5 bases). Trimming removed 1 base from V and 5 bases from J, with 6 bases in between. The CDR3 loop spans 13 amino acids. The germline V gene encodes CDR1 MNHNS and CDR2 SASEGT. CDR3 region: CASSEEGYQPQHF. CDR3 bases: TGTGCCAGCAGTGAAGAGGGGTATCAGCCCCAGCATTTT.

This clone was found a few times. The rearrangement links TRBV11-2 to TRBJ2-7; 7 bases are a match to TRBD2. Losses at the gene ends were 6 bases for V and 3 bases for J; bases not matched to a gene: 8. Germline assignment: CDR1 SGHAT and CDR2 FQNNGV. The CDR3 is 14 amino acids. The DNA for the CDR3 is TGTGCCAGCAGTTGGGCCGGCGGGAGCTACGAGCAGTACGTC. Translated: CASSWAGGSYEQYV.

The chain carries TRBV9 and TRBJ2-3, with D perhaps TRBD1 (5 bases). Germline CDR1 SGDLS, CDR2 YYNGEE. Trimming took off 4 bases at V and 1 base at J, with 22 bases between the two ends. The CDR3 consists of 18 residues. The CDR3 reads CASSPPPPTVWGTDTQYF. CDR3 nucleotides: TGTGCCAGCAGCCCTCCCCCCCCGACAGTCTGGGGCACAGATACGCAGTATTTT.

This chain links TRBV29-1 with TRBJ2-3, with D tentatively TRBD1 (6 bases). In germline, CDR1 is SQVTM, CDR2 ANQGSEA. The CDR3 consists of 15 residues. The V end lost 5 bases, the J end lost 6 bases, and 21 bases lay between the germline ends. CDR3 in DNA: TGCAGCGTTAGGTTTCAGGCAGGGGTGATTGATACGCAGTATTTT. Protein sequence: CSVRFQAGVIDTQYF.

This rearrangement joins TRBV11-2 to TRBJ2-1, with D tentatively TRBD2 (6 bases). Trimming shortened V by 5 bases and J by 9 bases, and 23 bases separated the two germline ends. The germline gives CDR1 SGHAT, CDR2 FQNNGV. The CDR3 runs to 16 residues. The CDR3 protein is CASSTFTGLAGVEQFF. CDR3 sequence (DNA): TGTGCCAGCAGCACCTTTACGGGACTCGCCGGTGTTGAGCAGTTCTTC.

V gene TRBV15 combines with J gene TRBJ2-1, with 11 bases identical to TRBD2. V lost 0 bases to trimming and J lost 5 bases; unmatched junction nucleotides: 6. Germline CDR1 reads LNHNV; CDR2 reads YYDKDF (reference sequence). The CDR3 has 17 amino acids. DNA for the CDR3: TGTGCCACCAGCAGAGATCGTCTAGCGGGAGGCGACAATGAGCAGTTCTTC. Protein: CATSRDRLAGGDNEQFF.

The CDR3: CASSYQMNTEAFF. DNA of the CDR3: TGTGCCAGCAGCTACCAGATGAACACTGAAGCTTTCTTT. V and J are TRBV9 and TRBJ1-1, with D hard to call. This CDR3 region has 13 residues. Germline assignment: CDR1 SGDLS and CDR2 YYNGEE. The V end lost 4 bases, the J end lost 0 bases, and 7 bases lay between the germline ends. The complete variable domain, with remaining parts taken from reference TRBV9 and TRBJ1-1, reads DSGVTQTPKHLITATGQRVTLRCSPRSGDLSVYWYQQSLDQGLQFLIQYYNGEERAKGNILERFSAQQFPDLHSELNLSSLELGDSALYFCASSYQMNTEAFFGQGTRLTVV.

Note on this clone: Relative to the germline gene, one junction end is altered; a read error may explain this. The chain has TRBV7-7 and TRBJ2-2, with D possibly TRBD1 on 6 matching bases. CDR1 is SSHAT, CDR2 FNYEAQ, per germline (reference sequence). The CDR3 consists of 13 residues. The CDR3 DNA follows: TGTGCTAGCAGCTTAAGGGGGACCGGGGAGCTGTTTTTT. Its translation is CASSLRGTGELFF.